This passage covers 9 T cell receptor beta chains from one sample sequenced in a study of blood T cell repertoires in COVID-19. Only in-frame clones appear in the TCRdb table, and some are missing; sequencing was by immunoSEQ multiplex PCR. This table has about 180,000 clones, 60% to 80% appearing once. Sample: peripheral blood. These receptor sequences come from a woman in her 70s with acute or convalescent COVID-19.

The CDR3 loop reads CASWHADTQYF. DNA for the CDR3: TGTGCCAGCTGGCATGCAGATACGCAGTATTTT. V gene TRBV2 combines with J gene TRBJ2-3; D uncertain. This CDR3 spans 11 amino acids. V was shortened by 8 bases and J by 4 bases, with 7 bases between the two germline ends. Germline V gives CDR1 SNHLY, CDR2 FYNNEI.

V gene TRBV9 combines with J gene TRBJ2-2; perhaps TRBD1 as D (5 bases). CDR3 length equals 16 residues. The germline V gene encodes CDR1 SGDLS and CDR2 YYNGEE. Trimming removed 4 bases at V and 0 bases at J, with 13 bases between. The CDR3 sequence: CASSPRAGSNTGELFF. For the CDR3, the DNA is TGTGCCAGCAGCCCCCGGGCAGGGTCGAACACCGGGGAGCTGTTTTTT. The full variable domain, its missing parts supplied by reference TRBV9 and TRBJ2-2, is DSGVTQTPKHLITATGQRVTLRCSPRSGDLSVYWYQQSLDQGLQFLIQYYNGEERAKGNILERFSAQQFPDLHSELNLSSLELGDSALYFCASSPRAGSNTGELFFGEGSRLTVL.

The chain employs TRBV4-1 and TRBJ2-3, with a weak D call TRBD2 (6 bases). The CDR3 consists of 15 residues. Trimming left V 4 bases short and J 0 bases short, with 11 bases between. CDR1 and CDR2 from the germline V gene are MGHRA and YSYEKL. This chain's CDR3 is CASSPRGTSTDTQYF. In DNA form, the CDR3 reads TGCGCCAGCAGCCCCCGGGGGACTAGCACAGATACGCAGTATTTT.

This chain connects TRBV12-5 to TRBJ2-1; 9 nucleotides agree with TRBD1. V lost 1 base to trimming and J lost 7 bases; unmatched junction nucleotides: 5. Germline V gene lookup returns CDR1 LGHNT and CDR2 FRNRAP. CDR3 length: 15 amino acids. The CDR3 sequence: CASGLGQGVINEQFF. The DNA of the CDR3 is TGTGCTAGTGGTTTGGGACAGGGGGTCATAAATGAGCAGTTCTTC.

The rearrangement joins TRBV5-8 to TRBJ2-3, with D maybe TRBD2 (5 bases). Germline CDR1 SGHTS, CDR2 YDEGEE. V dropped 2 bases and J dropped 5 bases, with 9 bases sitting between them. The CDR3 consists of 13 residues. The CDR3 loop is CASSFEGGDTQYF. In DNA form, the CDR3 reads TGTGCCAGCAGCTTCGAGGGTGGAGATACGCAGTATTTT.

This clone was counted a few times. The V call is TRBV5-6, the J call TRBJ1-4, with D hard to call. Trimming removed 4 bases at V and 7 bases at J, with 14 bases between. Germline V lookup: CDR1 SGHDT, CDR2 YYEEEE. This CDR3 spans 14 amino acids. The CDR3 coding sequence is TGTGCCAGCAGCCAAGTCACAGCCAGTGAAAAACTGTTTTTT. This gives the protein CASSQVTASEKLFF.

Only a few counts were recorded for this clone. Written as DNA, the CDR3 is TGCGCCAGCAGCTTGGTCCAGGGGGCATTGGGGGAGCAGTACTTC. It encodes CASSLVQGALGEQYF. The chain employs TRBV5-1 and TRBJ2-7; 8 bases are shared with TRBD1. CDR3 length: 15 amino acids. CDR1 is SGHRS, CDR2 YFSETQ, per germline. The V and J ends lost 0 bases and 7 bases, in that order; junction bases with no gene match: 9.

This chain joins TRBV5-1 and TRBJ1-2; the D is unclear. The V gene lost 0 bases and the J gene lost 8 bases, with 17 bases spanning the gap. Looked up from germline, CDR1 is SGHRS and CDR2 is YFSETQ. This CDR3 has 15 residues. The CDR3 sequence is CASSLGAFGERGYTF. The CDR3, as DNA: TGCGCCAGCAGCTTGGGAGCTTTTGGGGAGCGGGGCTACACCTTC.

This chain joins TRBV1 and TRBJ2-7; the table assigns TRBD1, which was not confirmed against the DNA. TRBV1 is an annotated pseudogene. This CDR3 has 17 residues. CDR3: CTSSQAGQGPTFYEQYF. The CDR3 DNA follows: TGCACCAGCAGCCAAGCAGGACAGGGACCAACTTTTTACGAGCAGTACTTC.